These 26 T cell receptor beta chains came from one sample sequenced in a study of T-cell reconstitution after alpha-beta-depleted transplantation in children. TCRbeta library preparation incorporated unique molecular identifiers. Each CDR3 protein gets one entry after TCRdb re-called the PCR reads with MiXCR. The sample comprises fewer than 500,000 distinct CDR3 sequences, approximately 41% of which are singletons, and about 30% rests with the top ten. Sequenced here: PBMCs, sampled before TCRalphabeta/CD19-depleted stem cell transplant. The receptors were gathered from a girl aged 2 to 9 with aplastic anemia, due to receive a stem cell transplant.

Concerning this clonotype itself: The CDR3 carries no conserved terminal phenylalanine or tryptophan, so it likely arises from a read error. V gene TRBV2 combines with J gene TRBJ2-7; 12 nucleotides agree with TRBD2. CDR1 is SNHLY, CDR2 FYNNEI, per germline. The CDR3 sequence is 15 residues long. The V and J ends lost 5 bases and 2 bases, in that order; junction bases with no gene match: 4. For the CDR3, the DNA is TGTGCCAGCAGTCGGACTAGCGGGGATACCTACGAGCAGTACTCC. It specifies CASSRTSGDTYEQYS.

This clonotype appeared once. The rearrangement uses TRBV4-1 and TRBJ2-3, with TRBD2 identical over 7 bases. Germline V gene data show CDR1 as MGHRA and CDR2 as YSYEKL. This CDR3 spans 16 amino acids. Unmatched junction bases numbered 3, after V lost 0 bases and J lost 0 bases. CDR3 coding DNA: TGCGCCAGCAGCCAAGATCGAGCGGGGAGCACAGATACGCAGTATTTT. Protein: CASSQDRAGSTDTQYF.

This clonotype was seen many times. This rearrangement joins TRBV30 to TRBJ2-7; D is uncertain. This CDR3 is 12 amino acids long. The germline V and J ends were trimmed by 8 bases and 0 bases, with 11 bases remaining between them. Germline V CDR1 and CDR2: GTSNPN, SVGIG (reference sequence). The CDR3 region is CAGKGTSYEQYF. As DNA, the CDR3 is TGTGCCGGAAAGGGTACCTCCTACGAGCAGTACTTC.

This chain links TRBV10-3 with TRBJ2-2; 14 nucleotides line up with TRBD2. This CDR3 spans 18 amino acids. J was trimmed by 1 base and V by 3 bases; bases with no gene match: 4. The germline V gene encodes CDR1 ENHRY and CDR2 SYGVKD. CDR3 sequence: CAISEGTSGSMNTGELFF. The CDR3, as DNA: TGTGCCATCAGTGAAGGGACTAGCGGGAGTATGAACACCGGGGAGCTGTTTTTT.

The V gene is TRBV29-1, the J gene TRBJ1-5; 7 bases align to TRBD1. The CDR3 extends over 14 amino acids. In germline, CDR1 is SQVTM, CDR2 ANQGSEA. In nucleotides, the CDR3 is TGCAGTGCCCTGGGTGAAGGGGGCAGGCAGCCCCAGCATTTT. Its protein product is CSALGEGGRQPQHF.

The chain couples TRBV7-2 to TRBJ2-7; 8 nucleotides agree with TRBD2. The CDR3 is 15 amino acids. After removal of 3 bases from V and 3 bases from J, the junction contained 7 bases not matched to a gene. The germline V gene has CDR1 SGHTA and CDR2 FQGNSA. CDR3 loop: CASSLTGTRGYEQYF. The CDR3, as DNA: TGTGCCAGCAGCTTGACCGGGACTAGAGGCTACGAGCAGTACTTC.

Notes on this clonotype: Given the absence of the conserved phenylalanine or tryptophan at the CDR3 end, a read error is likely. This chain connects TRBV15 to TRBJ1-3, with TRBD1 matching 8 bases. This CDR3 has 15 residues. Trimming removed 5 bases from V and 7 bases from J; junction bases left unmatched: 10. Per germline, CDR1 LNHNV and CDR2 YYDKDF (reference sequence). The CDR3 region is CATSARTGRRNTIYC. The CDR3 DNA sequence: TGTGCCACCAGCGCCCGGACAGGGAGGCGGAACACCATATATTGT.

The gene calls are TRBV20-1 and TRBJ1-1; D not certain. With 2 bases removed from V and 6 bases from J, the gap between germline ends came to 13 bases. Germline V gene data show CDR1 as DFQATT and CDR2 as SNEGSKA (reference sequence). This CDR3 is built from 13 residues. The CDR3: CSARPPPRAEAFF. In nucleotides, the CDR3 is TGCAGTGCTAGACCACCTCCACGGGCTGAAGCTTTCTTT.

This sequence joins TRBV12-3 or TRBV12-4 and TRBJ2-1, with D maybe TRBD1 (5 bases). V was clipped by 6 bases and J by 15 bases, with 30 bases between them. The CDR3 has 16 residues. The CDR3: CASSQQAYFQMSNWFF. CDR3 sequence (DNA): TGTGCCAGCAGCCAACAGGCCTACTTCCAAATGAGTAATTGGTTCTTC.

V gene TRBV20-1 combines with J gene TRBJ2-2, with 13 bases identical to TRBD2. This CDR3 has 17 amino acids. CDR1 and CDR2 (germline): DFQATT, SNEGSKA (reference sequence). V lost 1 base and J lost 0; bases outside the gene matches: 2. The CDR3 nucleotides are TGCAGTGCTAGAGCGGGACTAGCGGGATCGAACACCGGGGAGCTGTTTTTT. Its translation: CSARAGLAGSNTGELFF.

The chain joins TRBV9 to TRBJ2-1, with 13 bases matching TRBD2. Germline V gives CDR1 SGDLS, CDR2 YYNGEE. The V segment lost 3 bases and the J segment 4 bases; nucleotides outside the gene matches: 10. This CDR3 spans 18 amino acids. The CDR3 reads CASSAGLAGDGGYNEQFF. The CDR3 DNA reads TGTGCCAGCAGCGCCGGACTAGCGGGAGACGGTGGGTACAATGAGCAGTTCTTC.

The rearrangement uses TRBV28 and TRBJ1-6; perhaps TRBD1 as D (6 bases). Germline lookup yields CDR1 MDHEN and CDR2 SYDVKM. This CDR3 spans 14 amino acids. Trimming cost V 5 bases and J 10 bases, with 15 bases left between them. The CDR3 protein is CASSLARGRSPLHF. The CDR3 nucleotides are TGTGCCAGCAGTCTCGCCCGGGGGCGGTCACCCCTCCACTTT.

The V and J genes are TRBV7-6 and TRBJ2-3, with D unresolved. Germline CDR1 reads SGHVS; CDR2 reads FNYEAQ. CDR3 size: 17 residues. Trimming cost V 3 bases and J 0 bases, with 16 bases left between them. This CDR3 reads CASSFYPFSHSTDTQYF. The CDR3 bases are TGTGCCAGCAGCTTCTACCCCTTCTCCCATAGCACAGATACGCAGTATTTT.

The rearrangement uses TRBV7-3 and TRBJ2-5; maybe TRBD2 (5 bases). V dropped 6 bases and J dropped 1 base, with 18 bases sitting between them. The CDR3 sequence is 16 residues long. CDR1 SGHTA and CDR2 FQGTGA come from the germline V gene. The CDR3 DNA reads as TGTGCCAGCAGTTCCAGAGGGCCCCGGGGCCAAGAGACCCAGTACTTC. It codes for CASSSRGPRGQETQYF.

CDR3 sequence: CASSQDTRVGQPQHF. The CDR3 DNA follows: TGCGCCAGCAGCCAAGATACAAGGGTCGGTCAGCCCCAGCATTTT. The gene calls are TRBV4-1 and TRBJ1-5; no reliable D call. V was shortened by 0 bases and J by 6 bases, with 12 bases between the two germline ends. Germline CDR1 MGHRA, CDR2 YSYEKL. The CDR3 sequence is 15 residues long.

The genes are TRBV6-1 and TRBJ1-5; maybe TRBD1 (5 bases). The V end lost 7 bases, the J end lost 6 bases, and 13 bases lay between the germline ends. CDR3 size: 13 residues. CDR1 MNHNS and CDR2 SASEGT come from the germline V gene. CDR3 in amino acids: CASKQALGQPQHF. The CDR3 nucleotides are TGTGCCAGCAAACAGGCTTTGGGTCAGCCCCAGCATTTT.

With regard to this clonotype: A read error may be the cause here, since a much bigger clone is one base away. The J gene is TRBJ2-2, the V gene TRBV12-3 or TRBV12-4, with D uncertain. Trimming stripped 3 bases from V and 1 base from J, with 9 bases between. The CDR3 has 15 amino acids. The CDR3 coding sequence is TGTGCCAGCAGTTTTTTGCCAGGGAACACCGGGGAGCTGTTTTTT. Amino acids: CASSFLPGNTGELFF.

This clonotype was detected only a few times. The chain recombines TRBV24-1 with TRBJ2-5; D not resolved. Trimming pared 9 bases from V and 5 bases from J, leaving 9 bases between. Looked up from germline, CDR1 is KGHDR and CDR2 is SFDVKD. The CDR3 length is 11 residues. CDR3 sequence (DNA): TGTGCCACCCAGATCGGGGAGACCCAGTACTTC. Translation: CATQIGETQYF.

This clonotype was counted only a few times. The CDR3 is CASSHPAGDNYEQYF. CDR3 sequence (DNA): TGTGCCAGCAGCCACCCCGCGGGAGACAACTACGAGCAGTACTTC. The rearrangement uses TRBV6-2 or TRBV6-3 and TRBJ2-7; 7 nucleotides line up with TRBD2. From germline, CDR1 is MNHEY and CDR2 SVGEGT. The V segment lost 6 bases and the J segment 3 bases; nucleotides outside the gene matches: 11. CDR3 length: 15 residues.

CDR3 in amino acids: CAWSAGNGINEQFF. The DNA for the CDR3 is TGTGCCTGGAGTGCGGGGAATGGGATAAATGAGCAGTTCTTC. The chain couples TRBV30 to TRBJ2-1; the D gene is possibly TRBD2 (5 bases). V lost 1 base and J lost 7, with 14 bases in between. The length of the CDR3 is 14 residues. Germline loops: CDR1 GTSNPN, CDR2 SVGIG (reference sequence).

The rearrangement links TRBV5-1 to TRBJ2-2; a possible D gene is TRBD2 (6 bases). The germline V gene encodes CDR1 SGHRS and CDR2 YFSETQ. The V and J ends lost 6 bases and 4 bases respectively, with 10 bases between them. The CDR3 is 13 amino acids. The CDR3 sequence: CASIGRATGELFF. DNA of the CDR3: TGCGCCAGCATCGGGAGAGCCACCGGGGAGCTGTTTTTT.

The chain joins TRBV3-1 to TRBJ2-3; D is possibly TRBD2 (5 bases). In germline, CDR1 is LGHDT, CDR2 YNNKEL (reference sequence). The CDR3 totals 12 residues. V dropped 4 bases and J dropped 6 bases, with 8 bases sitting between them. Here the CDR3 DNA reads TGTGCCAGCAGCCCCCCGGGGGATACGCAGTATTTT. Protein product: CASSPPGDTQYF.

The chain is built from TRBV28 and TRBJ1-3, with D hard to call. V dropped 7 bases and J dropped 2 bases, with 6 bases sitting between them. The length of the CDR3 is 12 residues. Germline-derived CDR1 and CDR2 are MDHEN and SYDVKM. This CDR3 reads CASNRAGNTIYF. In DNA form, the CDR3 reads TGTGCCAGCAATCGGGCTGGAAACACCATATATTTT.

In this sample, this clonotype turned up many times. The J gene is TRBJ2-2, the V gene TRBV12-3 or TRBV12-4, with 7 positions matching TRBD1. Germline trimming cut 2 bases from V and 0 bases from J; bases unmatched to any gene: 6. The CDR3 contains 17 residues. CDR3 protein: CASSLQWDSANTGELFF. The CDR3 region has the DNA TGTGCCAGCAGTTTACAGTGGGACAGCGCGAACACCGGGGAGCTGTTTTTT.

This clonotype was observed a few times. The CDR3 protein is CRARRSGSETQYF. In nucleotides, the CDR3 is TGCAGAGCCCGACGTAGCGGGAGTGAGACCCAGTACTTC. The chain links TRBV20-1 to TRBJ2-5, with TRBD2 matching over 9 bases. Germline CDR1 and CDR2: DFQATT and SNEGSKA (reference sequence). This CDR3 has 13 residues.

The chain joins TRBV20-1 to TRBJ2-5; TRBD2 matches 11 bases. V lost 1 base and J lost 5; bases outside the gene matches: 6. Germline-derived CDR1 and CDR2 are DFQATT and SNEGSKA (reference sequence). This CDR3 is 15 amino acids long. DNA of the CDR3: TGCAGTGCTAGAGTTAGCGGGGGGGCCGGGGAGACCCAGTACTTC. Protein product: CSARVSGGAGETQYF.